The entry below describes one T cell receptor (beta chain). Its antigen has not been determined. No quality values exist for individual bases; no much larger clone is one base distant. The receptor library was made with 5' RACE. TCRdb shows the sequencer as Illumina HiSeq 2500. The second PCR ran for roughly 7 to 12 cycles and used a J-beta primer mix along with a sample-barcoded 5' primer. A unique molecular identifier was introduced onto each TCR beta cDNA molecule by a template-switch 5' adaptor carrying 12 random nucleotides. Each sample yielded at least 3 million CDR3-containing paired-end reads. First-strand cDNA was synthesized from all RNA with the Mint cDNA synthesis kit, primed by a TRBC-specific oligonucleotide. Following uracil-DNA glycosylase treatment, a first 18-cycle PCR with universal primers M1SS and BC2_uni_R was performed on all cDNA. Under the source paper's analysis protocol: For normalization, 1 million high-quality reads were randomly selected from each sample, with every read carrying a distinct molecular identifier. Reads with shared molecular identifiers were discarded instead of being binned into consensus sequences. MiTCR, set to a Q25 quality threshold and the strictest error-elimination algorithm, was used for CDR3 identification, clonotype clustering and error correction. Lower-bound total TCR beta diversity was estimated with a nonparametric unseen species model using Euler transformation. TCRdb took the public reads, trimmed them with fastp at Q25, ran MiXCR for clone calling and kept in-frame beta chains. Rows are combined by CDR3 protein, so each entry shows the most common genes and DNA. TCRdb assigned the V and J calls; the authors' analysis was not used. The sample contains just under 900,000 distinct CDR3 sequences, about 30% of them found a single time. Clones ranked in the top ten supply 17% of the sample.

Including cysteine and phenylalanine, the CDR3 has 14 amino acids. Only the CDR3 part of the read is kept: 42 bases, read in frame from the first base. V is shortened by 5 bases, J by 1 base, and the region joining them spans 9 bases. Based on the germline V gene (reference sequence), the CDR1 and CDR2 sequences are SEHNR and FQNEAQ. This sample stems from a study of blood T cells in healthy people across ages (dated by TCRdb to the mid-2010s). Background for the entire study: In model experiments, template switching captured about one uniquely barcoded TCR beta cDNA molecule for every two T cells. Using deep sequencing normalized with unique cDNA molecular identifiers, the study measured how TCR beta repertoire diversity changes with age. The donors were split into four age groups: young (average about 16 years), middle-aged (over 35), aged (roughly 65) and long-lived (approximately 80). Donors of different ages were randomly distributed across sequencing lanes to avoid experimental bias. Using the same blood draw, the study looked at two additional independent replicas of 1 million unique cDNA reads for two donors, one aged 18 to 30 and the other aged 80 or older. The full study reports these points: Observed TCR beta diversity correlated strongly with the percentage of naive T cells measured by flow cytometry. The long-lived group showed more naive CD4+ T cells, fewer expanded clones and increased TCR diversity than the aged group, suggesting age selection. As age increased, observed TCR beta diversity per million T cells dropped in a roughly linear way, and a significant reduction was already evident by age 40. Conclusive comparison of naive and antigen-experienced compartments was prevented by the profiling of bulk unsorted PBMCs. Because donor CMV infection status was unknown, age-related changes in expanded clonotypes were potentially confounded. Estimates of total diversity based on one million sequenced T cells were regarded as lower bounds and as underestimates.

The donors were roughly 39 Caucasian individuals from Russia, aged 6 to 90 years, who were systemically healthy. Around 10 milliliters of peripheral blood were collected from each donor into EDTA-treated Vacutainer tubes. PBMCs were isolated by Ficoll-Paque density-gradient centrifugation, with at least 7 million obtained per sample. Total RNA was extracted from PBMCs with Trizol reagent, with at least 6 micrograms obtained per sample. The percentages of naive CD45RAhigh/CD27high T cells were determined by flow cytometry on a PBMC aliquot from every donor. The clonotype originates from a woman over 75 in good health. The sequenced material came from blood. The chain employs TRBV7-9 and TRBJ1-3, with the identity of the D gene unclear. The CDR3 corresponds to CASSKDASGNTIYF. The DNA sequence is given as TGTGCCAGCAGCAAAGACGCATCTGGAAACACCATATATTTT.